The present TCR beta chain was sequenced within a study of T cells in women clearing cervical HPV infection. At the level of the study: Blood came at first lesion visit for cases, post-clearance for controls. Whole-study results and caveats: It is unknown whether associations predate infection; no effector/memory or HPV-specific sorting.

CDR1 SGHRS and CDR2 YFSETQ come from the germline V gene. The V and J ends lost 2 bases and 4 bases, in that order; junction bases with no gene match: 8. The CDR3 totals 15 residues. Genomic DNA, averaging about 1,200 ng per sample, yielded TCR beta CDR3 via immunoSEQ. Only in-frame clones appear in the TCRdb table, and some are missing; sequencing was by immunoSEQ multiplex PCR. The sample totals about 22,000 clones. With respect to this clone: Antigen unknown. The read ends 3 residues early relative to the CDR3; the germline J gene fills the gap.

The sequencing sample was made of blood buffy coat. This sequence joins TRBV5-1 and TRBJ2-7, with 8 bases lining up with TRBD1. This clonotype was obtained from a woman between 18 and 75 years old with a cervical HPV16 infection that either progressed to CIN3+ or cleared (not recorded which). Here the CDR3 reads CASSLLSDRDYEQYF. CDR3 bases read: TGCGCCAGCAGCTTATTATCGGACAGGGATTACGAG.